This T cell receptor beta chain derives from a study of T cell responses to AZD1222 COVID-19 vaccine. Study-level background: Both about-4-week and about-12-week second-dose recipients were combined.

Germline V gene data show CDR1 as SQVTM and CDR2 as ANQGSEA. Between the trimmed V and J ends, which lost 0 bases and 6 bases, there was a span of 17 bases. CDR3 size: 15 residues. Measured with immunoSEQ multiplex PCR; TCRdb has only the in-frame clones, and not every one. Here the sample spans tens of thousands of clones, 60% to 80% being singletons. The chain recombines TRBV29-1 with TRBJ1-2, with a weak D call TRBD1 (5 bases). The starting material was peripheral blood, obtained on day 0 of AZD1222 vaccination. This sequence was found in an adult in good health. CDR3 in DNA: TGCAGCGTTGAAGACCATACCGGGACTAGGGATGGCTACACCTTC. It is translated as CSVEDHTGTRDGYTF. The full variable domain, in which reference TRBV29-1 and TRBJ1-2 provide the parts outside the CDR3, is SAVISQKPSRDICQRGTSLTIQCQVDSQVTMMFWYRQQPGQSLTLIATANQGSEATYESGFVIDKFPISRPNLTFSTLTVSNMSPEDSSIYLCSVEDHTGTRDGYTFGSGTRLTVV.